This T cell receptor beta chain comes out of a study of T cells in Graves' hyperthyroidism and ophthalmopathy. Amplification yielded TCR beta CDR3 regions, with RNA transcripts as the source. A first-round RT-PCR of the TCR CDR3 used the HTBI primer set. TCRdb fed the multiplex PCR reads into MiXCR, producing one record per CDR3 protein. The table records fewer than 450,000 distinct CDR3 sequences, approximately 17% of them present only once. Germline CDR1 reads SGHTA; CDR2 reads FQGNSA. This CDR3 comprises 18 residues. V lost 0 bases, J lost 4 bases, and 12 bases stayed unmatched. The chain recombines TRBV7-2 with TRBJ2-3; the match to TRBD2 covers 8 bases. Sequencing input: blood. The source of this sequence is a woman aged 25 to 45 with Graves' hyperthyroidism that later progressed to Graves' ophthalmopathy. This chain's CDR3 is CASSLAFTRGGIPDTQYF. CDR3 in DNA: TGTGCCAGCAGCTTAGCGTTCACTCGGGGGGGGATCCCAGATACGCAGTATTTT.